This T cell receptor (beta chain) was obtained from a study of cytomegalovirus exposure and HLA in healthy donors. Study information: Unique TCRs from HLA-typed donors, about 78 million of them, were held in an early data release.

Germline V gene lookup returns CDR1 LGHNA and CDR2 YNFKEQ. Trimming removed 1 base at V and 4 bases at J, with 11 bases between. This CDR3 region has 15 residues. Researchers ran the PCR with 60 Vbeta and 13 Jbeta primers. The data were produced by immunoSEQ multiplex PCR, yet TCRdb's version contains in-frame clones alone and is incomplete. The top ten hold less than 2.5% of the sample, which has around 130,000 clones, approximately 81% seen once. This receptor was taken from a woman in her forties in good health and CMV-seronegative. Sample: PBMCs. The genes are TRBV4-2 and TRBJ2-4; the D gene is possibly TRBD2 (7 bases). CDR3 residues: CASSQGGGGKNIQYF. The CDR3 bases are TGTGCCAGCAGCCAAGGAGGGGGGGGTAAAAACATTCAGTACTTC.